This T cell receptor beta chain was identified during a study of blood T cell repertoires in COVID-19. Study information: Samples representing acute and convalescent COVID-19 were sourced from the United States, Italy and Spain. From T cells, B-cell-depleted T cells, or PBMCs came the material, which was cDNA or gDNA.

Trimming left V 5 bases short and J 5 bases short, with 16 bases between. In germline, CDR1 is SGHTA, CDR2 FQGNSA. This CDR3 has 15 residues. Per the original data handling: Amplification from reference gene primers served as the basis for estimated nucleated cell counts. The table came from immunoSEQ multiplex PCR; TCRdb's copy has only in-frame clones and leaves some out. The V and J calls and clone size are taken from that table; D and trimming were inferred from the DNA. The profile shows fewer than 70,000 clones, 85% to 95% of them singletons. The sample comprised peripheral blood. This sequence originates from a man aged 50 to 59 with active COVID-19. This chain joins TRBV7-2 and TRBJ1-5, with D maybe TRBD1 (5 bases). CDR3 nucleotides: TGTGCCAGCAGCCAGACAGTATGGGTTGATCAGCCCCAGCATTTT. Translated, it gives CASSQTVWVDQPQHF. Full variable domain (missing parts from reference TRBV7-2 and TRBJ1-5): GAGVSQSPSNKVTEKGKDVELRCDPISGHTALYWYRQSLGQGLEFLIYFQGNSAPDKSGLPSDRFSAERTGGSVSTLTIQRTQQEDSAVYLCASSQTVWVDQPQHFGDGTRLSIL.